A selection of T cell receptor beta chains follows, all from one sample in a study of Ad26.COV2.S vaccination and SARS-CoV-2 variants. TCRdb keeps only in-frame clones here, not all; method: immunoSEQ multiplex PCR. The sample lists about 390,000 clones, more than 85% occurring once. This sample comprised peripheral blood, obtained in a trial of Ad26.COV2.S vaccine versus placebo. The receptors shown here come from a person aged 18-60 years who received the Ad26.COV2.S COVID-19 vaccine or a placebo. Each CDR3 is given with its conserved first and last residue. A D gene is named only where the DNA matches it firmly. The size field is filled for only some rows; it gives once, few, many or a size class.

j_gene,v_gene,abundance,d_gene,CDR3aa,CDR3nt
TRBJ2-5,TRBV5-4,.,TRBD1,CASSHTGQGVSTQYF,TGTGCCAGCAGTCACACGGGACAGGGGGTATCAACCCAGTACTTC
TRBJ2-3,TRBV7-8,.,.,CASSFAWTNTGTDTQYF,TGTGCCAGCAGCTTCGCTTGGACCAACACCGGCACAGATACGCAGTATTTT
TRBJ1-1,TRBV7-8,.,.,CASSLWSGGNTEAFF,TGTGCCAGCAGCTTATGGAGTGGGGGGAACACTGAAGCTTTCTTT
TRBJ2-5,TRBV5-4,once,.,CASSLDREETQYF,TGTGCCAGCAGCTTGGATAGGGAAGAGACCCAGTACTTC
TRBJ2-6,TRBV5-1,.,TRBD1,CASSLQGQGQTLSGANVLTF,TGCGCCAGCAGCTTACAAGGACAGGGCCAGACCCTTTCTGGGGCCAACGTCCTGACTTTC
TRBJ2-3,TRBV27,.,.,CASSSSDPFGSVYF,TGTGCCAGCAGTTCCTCCGACCCCTTCGGGTCGGTATATTTT
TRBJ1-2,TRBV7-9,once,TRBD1,CASSLGGTGGFPPYGYTF,TGTGCCAGCAGCTTAGGCGGGACAGGGGGCTTCCCCCCTTATGGCTACACCTTC
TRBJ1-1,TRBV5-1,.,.,CASSLDMTQGRAAFF,TGCGCCAGCAGCTTGGACATGACCCAGGGGCGGGCGGCTTTCTTT
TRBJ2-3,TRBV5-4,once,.,CASSSLGFYPTDTQYF,TGTGCCAGCAGCTCTCTAGGGTTCTACCCCACAGATACGCAGTATTTT
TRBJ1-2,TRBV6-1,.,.,CASSETGGYGYTF,TGTGCCAGCAGTGAAACGGGGGGCTATGGCTACACCTTC
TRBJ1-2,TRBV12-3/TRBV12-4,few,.,CASSLLGAYGYTF,TGTGCCAGCAGTTTGTTAGGAGCTTATGGCTACACCTTC
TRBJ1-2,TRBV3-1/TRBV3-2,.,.,CASSQDSVQGGTGYTF,TGTGCCAGCAGCCAAGATTCCGTCCAGGGTGGTACTGGCTACACCTTC
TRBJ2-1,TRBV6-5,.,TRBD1,CASSLDRGGNEQFF,TGTGCCAGCAGTTTAGACAGGGGGGGCAATGAGCAGTTCTTC
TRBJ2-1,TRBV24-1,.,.,CATSDWGANEQFF,TGTGCCACCAGTGATTGGGGGGCGAATGAGCAGTTCTTC
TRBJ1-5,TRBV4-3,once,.,CASSQVLGQPQHF,TGCGCCAGCAGCCAAGTTCTCGGGCAGCCCCAGCATTTT
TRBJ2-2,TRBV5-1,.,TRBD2,CASSRGGVNTGELFF,TGCGCCAGCAGCCGCGGGGGAGTGAACACCGGGGAGCTGTTTTTT
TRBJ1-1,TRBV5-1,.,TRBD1,CASSIGTGRTEAFF,TGCGCCAGCAGCATTGGGACAGGGCGCACTGAAGCTTTCTTT
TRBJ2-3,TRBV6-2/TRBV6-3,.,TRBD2,CASSYSRSGGITDTQYF,TGTGCCAGCAGTTACTCTCGGAGCGGGGGGATCACAGATACGCAGTATTTT
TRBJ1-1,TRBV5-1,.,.,CASSPAVLGVNTEAFF,TGCGCCAGCAGCCCCGCCGTCCTAGGGGTGAACACTGAAGCTTTCTTT
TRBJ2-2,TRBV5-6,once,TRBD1,CASSPPDREREELFF,TGTGCCAGCAGCCCTCCAGACAGGGAGAGAGAGGAGCTGTTTTTT
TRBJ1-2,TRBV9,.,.,CASRELHGYTF,TGTGCCAGCAGGGAATTACATGGCTACACCTTC
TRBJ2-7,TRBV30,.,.,CAWKGDIGSYEQYF,TGTGCCTGGAAAGGGGACATCGGCTCCTACGAGCAGTACTTC
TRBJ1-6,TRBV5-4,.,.,CAASRGNSPLHF,TGTGCCGCAAGTAGGGGTAATTCACCCCTCCACTTT
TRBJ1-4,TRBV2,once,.,CASGREATNEKLFF,TGTGCCAGCGGTAGGGAAGCAACTAATGAAAAACTGTTTTTT
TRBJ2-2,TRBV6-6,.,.,CASSSGGGTGELFF,TGTGCCAGCAGCTCGGGGGGCGGGACCGGGGAGCTGTTTTTT
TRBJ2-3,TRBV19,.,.,CASALGGGSTDTQYF,TGTGCCAGTGCCTTAGGAGGGGGAAGCACAGATACGCAGTATTTT
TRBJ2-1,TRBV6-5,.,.,CASSYGGEQFF,TGTGCCAGCAGTTACGGAGGTGAGCAGTTCTTC
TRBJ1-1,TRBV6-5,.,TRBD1,CASSRGQGNTEAFF,TGTGCCAGCAGCCGGGGACAGGGGAACACTGAAGCTTTCTTT
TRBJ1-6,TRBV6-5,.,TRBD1,CAIRTGGGSPLHF,TGTGCCATTAGGACAGGCGGAGGATCACCCCTCCACTTT
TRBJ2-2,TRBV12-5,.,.,CASQRGNTGELFF,TGTGCTAGTCAACGGGGGAACACCGGGGAGCTGTTTTTT
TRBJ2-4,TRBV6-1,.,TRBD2,CASSERLAGDKNIQYF,TGTGCCAGCAGTGAACGGCTAGCGGGGGACAAAAACATTCAGTACTTC
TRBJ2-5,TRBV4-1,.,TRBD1,CASSQDTGAGETQYF,TGCGCCAGCAGCCAAGATACAGGGGCGGGAGAGACCCAGTACTTC
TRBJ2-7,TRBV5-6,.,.,CASSLVAETYEQYF,TGTGCCAGCAGCTTGGTGGCGGAGACTTACGAGCAGTACTTC
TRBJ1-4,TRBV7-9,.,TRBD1,CASSSYGTDNEKLFF,TGTGCCAGCAGCTCATATGGGACAGATAATGAAAAACTGTTTTTT
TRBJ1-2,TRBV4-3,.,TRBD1,CASSQDWTTGGYGYTF,TGCGCCAGCAGCCAAGATTGGACCACAGGGGGCTATGGCTACACCTTC
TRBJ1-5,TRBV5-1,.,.,CASSREGPNQPQHF,TGCGCCAGCAGCCGAGAAGGTCCGAATCAGCCCCAGCATTTT
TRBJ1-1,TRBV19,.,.,CASSLRTDFEAFF,TGTGCCAGTAGTCTTCGGACGGACTTTGAAGCTTTCTTT
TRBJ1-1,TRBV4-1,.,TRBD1,CASSQWVRDPGQGRVRTEAFF,TGCGCCAGCAGCCAATGGGTACGGGACCCAGGACAGGGTCGAGTCAGGACTGAAGCTTTCTTT
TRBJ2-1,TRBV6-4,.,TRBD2,CASSDYPVAGGRDEQFF,TGTGCCAGCAGTGACTATCCGGTAGCGGGGGGGAGAGATGAGCAGTTCTTC
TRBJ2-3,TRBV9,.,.,CASSNGQNTDTQYF,TGTGCCAGCAGCAACGGACAGAACACAGATACGCAGTATTTT
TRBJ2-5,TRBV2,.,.,CASSERLQETQYF,TGTGCCAGCAGTGAAAGACTCCAGGAGACCCAGTACTTC
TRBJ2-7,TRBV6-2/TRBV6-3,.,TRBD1,CASSFPTGGRVYEQYF,TGTGCCAGCAGTTTCCCTACAGGGGGCAGGGTCTACGAGCAGTACTTC
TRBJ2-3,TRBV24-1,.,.,CATSDFGDTQYF,TGTGCCACCAGTGATTTCGGAGATACGCAGTATTTT
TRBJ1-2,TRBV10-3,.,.,CAISGSGSGYGYTF,TGTGCCATCAGTGGGAGCGGGAGTGGGTATGGCTACACCTTC
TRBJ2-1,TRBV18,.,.,CASSPQNNEQFF,TGTGCCAGCTCACCCCAAAACAATGAGCAGTTCTTC
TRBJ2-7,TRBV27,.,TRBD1,CASSLWDRPGEQYF,TGTGCCAGCAGTTTATGGGACAGGCCGGGGGAGCAGTACTTC
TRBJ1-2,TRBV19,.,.,CASSILGTANYGYTF,TGTGCCAGTAGTATTCTGGGCACAGCTAACTATGGCTACACCTTC
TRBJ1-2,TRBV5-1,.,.,CASSLAGRGGGYTF,TGCGCCAGCAGCTTGGCCGGCAGGGGTGGTGGCTACACCTTC
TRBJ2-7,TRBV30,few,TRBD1,CAWSDLRTGHEQYF,TGTGCCTGGAGCGACCTCCGGACAGGACACGAGCAGTACTTC